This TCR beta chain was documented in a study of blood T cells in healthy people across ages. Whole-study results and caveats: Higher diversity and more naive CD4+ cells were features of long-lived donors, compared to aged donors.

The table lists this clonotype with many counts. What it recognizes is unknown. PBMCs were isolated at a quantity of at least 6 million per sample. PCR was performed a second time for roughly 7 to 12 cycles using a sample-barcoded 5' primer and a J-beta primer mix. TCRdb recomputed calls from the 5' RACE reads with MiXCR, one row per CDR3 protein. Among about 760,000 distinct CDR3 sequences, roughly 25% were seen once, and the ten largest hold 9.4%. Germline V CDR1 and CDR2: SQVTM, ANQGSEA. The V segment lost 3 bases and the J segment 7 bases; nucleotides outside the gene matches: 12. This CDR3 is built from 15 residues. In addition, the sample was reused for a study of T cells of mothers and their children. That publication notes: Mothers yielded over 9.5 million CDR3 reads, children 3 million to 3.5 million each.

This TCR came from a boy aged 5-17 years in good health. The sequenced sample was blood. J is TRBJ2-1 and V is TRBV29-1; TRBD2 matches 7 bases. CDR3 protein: CSVDGLAVGKNEQFF. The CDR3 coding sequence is TGCAGCGTTGATGGGCTAGCGGTTGGAAAGAATGAGCAGTTCTTC.